The rows below give T cell receptor beta chains drawn from one sample of a study of blood T cells in healthy people across ages. TCRdb analysed the 5' RACE reads with MiXCR anew, one entry per CDR3 protein. The data show some 1,000,000 distinct CDR3 sequences, with under 30% seen just once and less than 0.85% held by the top ten. This same sample was also taken into another study, of T cells of mothers and their children.

The sequencing input was blood. These receptors came from a girl aged 2-10 years in good health. Each CDR3 is given without its conserved first and last residue.

TRBV24-1	TRBJ1-5	ATSDSAGQGKGQPQH
TRBV20-1	TRBJ1-1	SAVQGGTAEAF
TRBV27	TRBJ2-7	ASSLIGAREQY
TRBV6-5	TRBJ2-7	ASSPEPSGRYEQY
TRBV3-1	TRBJ2-1	ASSPRQSGEQF
TRBV28	TRBJ2-3	ASSYSGAGGPDTQY
TRBV10-3	TRBJ2-5	AISESELALEAGTQY
TRBV7-2	TRBJ2-3	ASSLTLAGVLDTQY
TRBV20-1	TRBJ2-3	SASRQADTQY
TRBV29-1	TRBJ2-5	SVAEEGETQY
TRBV5-6	TRBJ1-2	ASSVDKGFNYGYT
TRBV7-9	NA	ASSPRTSGRSYNEQF
TRBV7-2	TRBJ2-2	ASSTPGLDITGELF
TRBV7-9	TRBJ2-2	ASSLGRVAGELF
TRBV6-2/TRBV6-3	TRBJ2-4	ASSTDSLAKNIQY
TRBV6-5	TRBJ2-1	ASGLTAYNEQF
TRBV7-7	TRBJ2-1	ASSLGPASGDEQF
TRBV20-1	TRBJ2-1	SASPSGGYYNEQF
TRBV7-2	TRBJ2-5	ASSPASRLDQY
TRBV29-1	TRBJ1-2	SVDGAHYGYT